This TCR beta chain is drawn from a study of PD-1 blockade in classical Hodgkin lymphoma. Findings and limits, study-wide: Whereas CD4+ TCR diversity had risen significantly by C4D1, CD8+ TCR diversity had not. Newly diagnosed patients had diversity similar to the baseline diversity of complete responders.

The germline CDR1 and CDR2 sequences are SEHNR and FQNEAQ (reference sequence). The CDR3 totals 17 residues. V lost 5 bases to trimming and J lost 5 bases; unmatched junction nucleotides: 15. Following autologous stem cell transplantation, relapse occurred in every patient, and exposure to brentuximab vedotin varied. Patients had relapsed/refractory classical Hodgkin lymphoma with complete response, partial response or progressive disease as best response. Details on this clone: Antigen specificity is unknown.

Here immunoSEQ multiplex PCR was the method, and the copy in TCRdb shows in-frame clones only, minus some. Here the sample spans approximately 58,000 clones, less than 95% being singletons. The receptor was derived from a human donor with classical Hodgkin lymphoma. Sequenced material: peripheral blood mononuclear cells (PBMCs), taken before the second cycle of nivolumab. The rearrangement links TRBV7-9 to TRBJ1-5, with 7 nucleotides matching TRBD1. DNA for the CDR3: TGTGCCAGCAGCCTCGATTTAGCGCGACAGGGAGATCAGCCCCAGCATTTT. It codes for CASSLDLARQGDQPQHF.